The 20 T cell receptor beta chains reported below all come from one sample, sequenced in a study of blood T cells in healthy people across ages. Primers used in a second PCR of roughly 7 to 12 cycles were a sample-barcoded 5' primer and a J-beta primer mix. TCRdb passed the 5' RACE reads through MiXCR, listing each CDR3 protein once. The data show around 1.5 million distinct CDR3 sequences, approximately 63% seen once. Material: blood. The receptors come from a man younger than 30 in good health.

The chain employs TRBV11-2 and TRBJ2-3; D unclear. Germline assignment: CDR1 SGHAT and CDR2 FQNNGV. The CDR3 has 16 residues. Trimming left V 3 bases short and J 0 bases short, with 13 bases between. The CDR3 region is CASSLGRSSSTDTQYF. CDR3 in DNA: TGTGCCAGCAGCTTGGGAAGGTCATCTAGCACAGATACGCAGTATTTT.

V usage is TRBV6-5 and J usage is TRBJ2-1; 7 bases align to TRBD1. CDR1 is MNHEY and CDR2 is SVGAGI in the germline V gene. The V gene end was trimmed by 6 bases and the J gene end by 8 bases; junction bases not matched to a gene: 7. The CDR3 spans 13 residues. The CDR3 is CASSPDRAYEQFF. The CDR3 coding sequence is TGTGCCAGCAGCCCCGACAGGGCCTATGAGCAGTTCTTC.

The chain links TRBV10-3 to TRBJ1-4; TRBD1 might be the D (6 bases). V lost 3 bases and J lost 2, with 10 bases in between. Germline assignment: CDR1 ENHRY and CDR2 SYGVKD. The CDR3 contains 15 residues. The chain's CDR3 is CAISDNQGTNEKLFF. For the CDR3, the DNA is TGTGCCATCAGTGATAATCAGGGGACTAATGAAAAACTGTTTTTT.

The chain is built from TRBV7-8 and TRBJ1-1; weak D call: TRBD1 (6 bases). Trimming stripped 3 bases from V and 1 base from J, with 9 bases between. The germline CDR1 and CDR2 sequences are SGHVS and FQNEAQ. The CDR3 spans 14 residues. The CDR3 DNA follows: TGTGCCAGCAGCTTCCCAGGGGAGAACACTGAAGCTTTCTTT. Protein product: CASSFPGENTEAFF.

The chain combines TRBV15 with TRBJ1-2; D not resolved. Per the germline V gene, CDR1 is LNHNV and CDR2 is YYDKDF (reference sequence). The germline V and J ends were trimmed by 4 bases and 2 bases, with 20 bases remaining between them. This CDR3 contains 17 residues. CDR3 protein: CATSTERRGDPNYGYTF. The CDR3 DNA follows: TGTGCCACCAGCACCGAACGACGCGGGGATCCAAACTATGGCTACACCTTC.

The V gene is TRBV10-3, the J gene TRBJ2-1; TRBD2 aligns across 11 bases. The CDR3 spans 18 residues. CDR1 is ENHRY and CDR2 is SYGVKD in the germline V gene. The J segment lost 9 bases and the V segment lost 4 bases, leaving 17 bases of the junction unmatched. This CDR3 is CAISGLAGGQGVEGEQFF. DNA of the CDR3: TGTGCCATCAGTGGGCTAGCGGGAGGCCAAGGTGTAGAGGGTGAGCAGTTCTTC.

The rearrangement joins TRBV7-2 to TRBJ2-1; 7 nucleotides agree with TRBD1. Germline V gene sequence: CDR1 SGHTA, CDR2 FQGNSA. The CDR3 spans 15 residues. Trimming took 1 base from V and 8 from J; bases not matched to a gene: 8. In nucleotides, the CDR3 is TGTGCCAGCAGCTTAGGGCCAGGGGGTACCTATGAGCAGTTCTTC. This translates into CASSLGPGGTYEQFF.

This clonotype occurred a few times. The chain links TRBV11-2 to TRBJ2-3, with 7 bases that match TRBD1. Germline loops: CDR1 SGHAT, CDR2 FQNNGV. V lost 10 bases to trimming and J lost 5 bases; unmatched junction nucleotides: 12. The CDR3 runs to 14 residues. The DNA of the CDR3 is TGTGCCACCTCCACCATACAGGGGCGAGATACGCAGTATTTT. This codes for CATSTIQGRDTQYF.

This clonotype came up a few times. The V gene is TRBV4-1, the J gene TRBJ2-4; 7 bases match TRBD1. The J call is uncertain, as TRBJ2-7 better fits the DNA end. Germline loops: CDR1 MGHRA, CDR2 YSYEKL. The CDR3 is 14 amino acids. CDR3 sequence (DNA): TGCGCCAGCAGCCAAAGGACAGGCGGCGACGAGCAGTACTTC. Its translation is CASSQRTGGDEQYF.

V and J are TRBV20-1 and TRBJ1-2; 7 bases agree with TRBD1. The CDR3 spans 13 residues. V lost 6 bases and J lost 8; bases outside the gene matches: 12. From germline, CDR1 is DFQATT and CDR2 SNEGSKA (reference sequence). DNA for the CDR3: TGCAGTGCCTTCCGGGAGGACAGGAGGGGCTACACCTTC. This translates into CSAFREDRRGYTF.

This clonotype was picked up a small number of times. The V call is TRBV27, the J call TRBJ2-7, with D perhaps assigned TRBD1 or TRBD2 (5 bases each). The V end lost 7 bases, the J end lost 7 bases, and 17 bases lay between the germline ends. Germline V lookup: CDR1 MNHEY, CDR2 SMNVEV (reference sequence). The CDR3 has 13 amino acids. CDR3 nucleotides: TGTGCCAGCATTCGGTTACCAGAGGGGGAGCAGTACTTC. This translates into CASIRLPEGEQYF.

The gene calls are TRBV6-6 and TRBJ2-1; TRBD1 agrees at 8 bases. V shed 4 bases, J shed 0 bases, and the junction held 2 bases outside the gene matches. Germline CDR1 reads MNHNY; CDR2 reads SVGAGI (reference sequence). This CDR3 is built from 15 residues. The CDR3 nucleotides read TGTGCCAGCAGTTGGGACAGGAACTCCTACAATGAGCAGTTCTTC. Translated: CASSWDRNSYNEQFF.

DNA for the CDR3: TGCAGCGTGGGACAGGGGAGTGGCATCTACGAGCAGTACTTC. Translated: CSVGQGSGIYEQYF. The chain is built from TRBV29-1 and TRBJ2-7, with TRBD1 matching 10 bases. With V trimmed by 6 bases and J by 3 bases, 8 bases remained unmatched. The CDR3 is made up of 14 amino acids. Germline V gene data show CDR1 as SQVTM and CDR2 as ANQGSEA.

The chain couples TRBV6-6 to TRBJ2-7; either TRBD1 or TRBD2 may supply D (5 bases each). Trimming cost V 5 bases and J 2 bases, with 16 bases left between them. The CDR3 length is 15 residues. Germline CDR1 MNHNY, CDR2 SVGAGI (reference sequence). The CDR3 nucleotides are TGTGCCAGCAGTGGGACGGGTGTAAAAGCCTACGAGCAGTACTTC. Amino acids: CASSGTGVKAYEQYF.

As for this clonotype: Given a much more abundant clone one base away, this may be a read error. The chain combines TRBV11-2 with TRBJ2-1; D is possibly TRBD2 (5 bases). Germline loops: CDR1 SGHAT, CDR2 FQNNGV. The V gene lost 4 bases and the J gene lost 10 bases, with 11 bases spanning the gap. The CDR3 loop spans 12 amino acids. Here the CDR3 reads CASSSSDYEQFF. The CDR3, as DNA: TGTGCCAGCAGCTCCAGCGACTACGAGCAGTTCTTC.

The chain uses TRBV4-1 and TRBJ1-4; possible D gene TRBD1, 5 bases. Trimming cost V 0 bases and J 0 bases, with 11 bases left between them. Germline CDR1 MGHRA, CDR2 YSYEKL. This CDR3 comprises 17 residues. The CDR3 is CASSQDGAVATNEKLFF. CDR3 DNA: TGCGCCAGCAGCCAAGACGGGGCTGTTGCAACTAATGAAAAACTGTTTTTT.

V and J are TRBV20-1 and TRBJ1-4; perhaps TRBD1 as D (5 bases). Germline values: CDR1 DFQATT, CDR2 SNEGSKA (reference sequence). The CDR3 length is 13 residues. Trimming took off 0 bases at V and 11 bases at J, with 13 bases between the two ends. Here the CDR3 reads CSARDLGTFKLFF. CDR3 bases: TGCAGTGCTAGAGACCTCGGGACCTTTAAACTGTTTTTT.

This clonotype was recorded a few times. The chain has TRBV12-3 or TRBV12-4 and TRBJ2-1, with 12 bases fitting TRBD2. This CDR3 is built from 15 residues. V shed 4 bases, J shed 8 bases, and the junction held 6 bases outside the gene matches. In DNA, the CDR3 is TGTGCCAGCAGTTCCCCTAGCGGGGGGGCGTATGAGCAGTTCTTC. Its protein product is CASSSPSGGAYEQFF.

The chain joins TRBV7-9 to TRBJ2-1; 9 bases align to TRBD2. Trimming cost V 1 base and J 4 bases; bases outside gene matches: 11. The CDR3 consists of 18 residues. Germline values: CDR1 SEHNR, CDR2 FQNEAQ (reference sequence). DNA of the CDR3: TGTGCCAGCAGCTTAGTGGGTTCGGCGGGGGGGATTTACAATGAGCAGTTCTTC. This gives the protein CASSLVGSAGGIYNEQFF.

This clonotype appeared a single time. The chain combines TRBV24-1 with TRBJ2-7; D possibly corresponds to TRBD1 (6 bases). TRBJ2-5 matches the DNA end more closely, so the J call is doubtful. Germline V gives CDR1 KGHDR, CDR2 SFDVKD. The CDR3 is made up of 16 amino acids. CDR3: CATSDPRTVTPETQYF. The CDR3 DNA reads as TGTGCCACCAGTGATCCCAGGACAGTAACCCCTGAGACCCAGTACTTC.